A single sample gave rise to the 21 T cell receptor beta chains below, sequenced in a study of T-cell reconstitution after alpha-beta-depleted transplantation in children. Unique molecular identifiers featured in how the TCRbeta library was prepared. MiXCR, run by TCRdb on the PCR reads, gives a single entry per CDR3 protein. In the table there are 170,000 or so distinct CDR3 sequences, more than 6.5% of which are singletons. The material sequenced was PBMCs from the stem cell graft donor, taken from the stem cell graft. The receptor set was obtained from a human donor who donated a stem cell graft to a child with Wiskott-Aldrich syndrome.

The V call is TRBV7-9, the J call TRBJ1-5, with 7 bases fitting TRBD1. The CDR3 is 14 amino acids. Germline V lookup: CDR1 SEHNR, CDR2 FQNEAQ (reference sequence). V shed 6 bases, J shed 6 bases, and the junction held 8 bases outside the gene matches. For the CDR3, the DNA is TGTGCCAGCAGTCCAACAGGGGCCGGTCAGCCCCAGCATTTT. Protein: CASSPTGAGQPQHF.

The chain couples TRBV11-2 to TRBJ2-5, with 7 bases fitting TRBD2. Germline-derived CDR1 and CDR2 are SGHAT and FQNNGV. The CDR3 spans 16 residues. V was pared by 1 base and J by 6 bases, with 11 bases of the junction left unmatched. The CDR3 spells CASSLGLREGGQTQYF. The DNA for the CDR3 is TGTGCCAGCAGCTTAGGATTGAGGGAGGGCGGTCAGACCCAGTACTTC.

This clonotype was found a few times. V gene TRBV7-2 combines with J gene TRBJ2-6; D might be TRBD1 or TRBD2, each matching 5 bases. The CDR3 is 16 amino acids. V dropped 5 bases and J dropped 4 bases, with 15 bases sitting between them. Germline V CDR1 and CDR2: SGHTA, FQGNSA. Here the CDR3 reads CASSPEVGAGANVLTF. CDR3 in DNA: TGTGCCAGCAGCCCAGAGGTCGGGGCCGGGGCCAACGTCCTGACTTTC.

This clonotype was observed at least ten times. The chain employs TRBV6-4 and TRBJ1-6; the match to TRBD1 covers 10 bases. The germline V gene has CDR1 MRHNA and CDR2 SNTAGT. J was trimmed by 10 bases and V by 0 bases; bases with no gene match: 0. The CDR3 is made up of 14 amino acids. The CDR3 nucleotides read TGTGCCAGCAGTGACTCGACAGGGGGCTCACCCCTCCACTTT. The encoded protein is CASSDSTGGSPLHF.

The table lists this clonotype with many counts. The V call is TRBV5-1, the J call TRBJ2-1; D gene unclear. The CDR3 length is 12 residues. Germline V lookup: CDR1 SGHRS, CDR2 YFSETQ. The V and J ends lost 0 bases and 7 bases respectively, with 5 bases between them. The CDR3, as DNA: TGCGCCAGCAGCTTGGCCTCGAATGAGCAGTTCTTC. It is translated as CASSLASNEQFF.

This clonotype was seen many times. The V and J genes are TRBV20-1 and TRBJ1-6; 9 bases line up with TRBD1. Trimming at V came to 0 bases and at J to 7 bases, leaving 4 bases not matched to a gene. This CDR3 contains 15 residues. Per germline, CDR1 DFQATT and CDR2 SNEGSKA (reference sequence). CDR3 nucleotides: TGCAGTGCTAGAGACCAGACAGGGGGAAATTCACCCCTCCACTTT. It yields the protein CSARDQTGGNSPLHF.

Many counts were recorded for this clonotype. The gene calls are TRBV2 and TRBJ2-1, with TRBD1 as a possible D gene (6 bases). Trimming shortened V by 8 bases and J by 1 base, and 12 bases separated the two germline ends. Germline loops: CDR1 SNHLY, CDR2 FYNNEI. The CDR3 has 14 residues. The CDR3 DNA sequence: TGTGCCAGCGGAAGGGGGAATTCCTACAATGAGCAGTTCTTC. Translated: CASGRGNSYNEQFF. Together with reference TRBV2 and TRBJ2-1, the CDR3 gives the full variable domain: EPEVTQTPSHQVTQMGQEVILRCVPISNHLYFYWYRQILGQKVEFLVSFYNNEISEKSEIFDDQFSVERPDGSNFTLKIRSTKLEDSAMYFCASGRGNSYNEQFFGPGTRLTVL.

This clonotype was detected many times. The gene calls are TRBV20-1 and TRBJ1-5; unclear D gene. V gave up 3 bases and J gave up 2 bases, with 11 bases separating them. The CDR3 covers 14 residues. The germline V gene encodes CDR1 DFQATT and CDR2 SNEGSKA (reference sequence). Here the CDR3 DNA reads TGCAGTGCTAGTGAAGGGTGGGGCAATCAGCCCCAGCATTTT. Protein product: CSASEGWGNQPQHF.

This clonotype was recorded at least ten times. This chain uses TRBV20-1 with TRBJ2-5; no clear D gene. The CDR3 consists of 13 residues. Trimming took 6 bases from V and 5 from J, leaving 16 bases between them. From germline, CDR1 is DFQATT and CDR2 SNEGSKA (reference sequence). The CDR3 protein is CSALPRNKETQYF. For the CDR3, the DNA is TGCAGTGCCCTGCCCCGTAATAAGGAGACCCAGTACTTC.

This rearrangement joins TRBV6-5 to TRBJ1-6, with D perhaps TRBD1 (6 bases). Germline assignment: CDR1 MNHEY and CDR2 SVGAGI. The length of the CDR3 is 15 residues. Trimming shortened V by 0 bases and J by 7 bases, and 10 bases separated the two germline ends. This chain's CDR3 is CASSYSRGGNSPLHF. DNA of the CDR3: TGTGCCAGCAGTTACTCGAGGGGGGGAAATTCACCCCTCCACTTT.

This clonotype has at least ten counts. CDR3 sequence reads: CASSWDGPSGANVLTF. The CDR3 DNA reads TGCGCCAGCAGCTGGGACGGCCCCTCTGGGGCCAACGTCCTGACTTTC. The chain has TRBV5-1 and TRBJ2-6; either TRBD1 or TRBD2 may fit D (5 bases each). The CDR3 runs 16 residues. Germline CDR1 SGHRS, CDR2 YFSETQ. The V end lost 3 bases, the J end lost 0 bases, and 10 bases lay between the germline ends.

This clonotype occurred many times. The J gene is TRBJ1-1, the V gene TRBV5-1; 8 nucleotides align to TRBD1. Germline trimming cut 4 bases from V and 3 bases from J; bases unmatched to any gene: 5. This CDR3 is built from 14 residues. Germline V gene sequence: CDR1 SGHRS, CDR2 YFSETQ. CDR3 coding DNA: TGCGCCAGCAGCACCGGACAGGGCGACACTGAAGCTTTCTTT. Encoded protein: CASSTGQGDTEAFF.

This clonotype appeared a few times. The chain employs TRBV25-1 and TRBJ2-3, with a weak D call TRBD2 (5 bases). The CDR3 contains 14 residues. V was shortened by 6 bases and J by 4 bases, with 14 bases between the two germline ends. The germline CDR1 and CDR2 sequences are MGHDK and SYGVNS. The CDR3 DNA reads TGTGCCAGCAGAGGAGCGGATATCGCAGATACGCAGTATTTT. Residues: CASRGADIADTQYF.

This clonotype was counted many times. This chain joins TRBV12-3 or TRBV12-4 and TRBJ2-4; no definite D call. The CDR3 spans 14 residues. V was trimmed by 5 bases and J by 6 bases, leaving 14 bases between them. The CDR3 region is CASSNSPSRNIQYF. The CDR3 DNA sequence: TGTGCCAGCAGTAATTCCCCCTCCCGAAACATTCAGTACTTC.

The V call is TRBV20-1, the J call TRBJ2-3; 8 bases line up with TRBD2. Germline CDR1 DFQATT, CDR2 SNEGSKA (reference sequence). The CDR3 totals 14 residues. V trimming: 7 bases; J trimming: 1 base; junction bases outside the gene matches: 7. Here the CDR3 DNA reads TGCAGTGAGCGGGATAGCGGGGGCACAGATACGCAGTATTTT. Protein: CSERDSGGTDTQYF.

J is TRBJ2-3 and V is TRBV9; 10 bases are shared with TRBD2. Germline V CDR1 and CDR2: SGDLS, YYNGEE. J lost 3 bases, V lost 4 bases, and 11 bases had no gene match. CDR3 length: 17 amino acids. The CDR3 loop is CASSSQIAGGGTDTQYF. The CDR3 nucleotides read TGTGCCAGCAGCTCCCAAATAGCGGGAGGAGGGACAGATACGCAGTATTTT. The complete variable domain, with remaining parts taken from reference TRBV9 and TRBJ2-3, reads DSGVTQTPKHLITATGQRVTLRCSPRSGDLSVYWYQQSLDQGLQFLIQYYNGEERAKGNILERFSAQQFPDLHSELNLSSLELGDSALYFCASSSQIAGGGTDTQYFGPGTRLTVL.

This clonotype has a handful of counts. This chain's CDR3 is CASKRGILPYEQYF. For the CDR3, the DNA is TGTGCCAGCAAGAGGGGAATACTTCCCTACGAGCAGTACTTC. The rearrangement uses TRBV2 and TRBJ2-7; D possibly matches TRBD1 or TRBD2 (5 bases each). The CDR3 spans 14 residues. Germline V gene sequence: CDR1 SNHLY, CDR2 FYNNEI. Trimming took 7 bases from V and 2 from J, leaving 15 bases between them. The full variable domain, rest sourced from reference TRBV2 and TRBJ2-7, is EPEVTQTPSHQVTQMGQEVILRCVPISNHLYFYWYRQILGQKVEFLVSFYNNEISEKSEIFDDQFSVERPDGSNFTLKIRSTKLEDSAMYFCASKRGILPYEQYFGPGTRLTVT.

As concerns this clonotype: At one end the junction does not follow the germline gene, possibly because of a read error. The CDR3 bases are TGCTGTGCTAGAGGAGGAGCGGGGGGGCCAGGGCCCTACGAGCAGTACTTC. Encoded protein: CCARGGAGGPGPYEQYF. The chain links TRBV20-1 to TRBJ2-7; TRBD2 aligns across 10 bases. Germline V CDR1 and CDR2: DFQATT, SNEGSKA (reference sequence). The CDR3 is 17 amino acids.

This clonotype was seen more than once but under ten times. The chain joins TRBV11-2 to TRBJ2-1, with 11 bases aligning to TRBD2. The length of the CDR3 is 18 residues. With 3 bases clipped from V and 3 bases from J, the junction kept 10 bases outside the gene matches. Germline CDR1 reads SGHAT; CDR2 reads FQNNGV. The CDR3 DNA sequence: TGTGCCAGCAGCTTCATGTTTAGCGGGGGGGACCTCTACAATGAGCAGTTCTTC. This translates into CASSFMFSGGDLYNEQFF.

This clonotype was seen many times. The rearrangement joins TRBV20-1 to TRBJ2-3; D is possibly TRBD1 (6 bases). The V end lost 6 bases, the J end lost 6 bases, and 19 bases lay between the germline ends. Germline V lookup: CDR1 DFQATT, CDR2 SNEGSKA (reference sequence). This CDR3 region has 14 residues. CDR3 DNA: TGCAGTGCCAATGGACAGTCGATATCGGATACGCAGTATTTT. Encoded protein: CSANGQSISDTQYF.

This clonotype was detected ten times or more. The V and J genes are TRBV5-1 and TRBJ1-6; D unresolved. This CDR3 region has 14 residues. Germline V CDR1 and CDR2: SGHRS, YFSETQ. V lost 0 bases and J lost 7, with 8 bases in between. CDR3 sequence reads: CASSLASQNSPLHF. The CDR3 bases are TGCGCCAGCAGCTTGGCCTCACAGAATTCACCCCTCCACTTT. The whole variable domain, filled in from reference TRBV5-1 and TRBJ1-6, reads KAGVTQTPRYLIKTRGQQVTLSCSPISGHRSVSWYQQTPGQGLQFLFEYFSETQRNKGNFPGRFSGRQFSNSRSEMNVSTLELGDSALYLCASSLASQNSPLHFGNGTRLTVT.